This TCR beta chain originates from a study of a mutant IDH1 vaccine in newly diagnosed glioma. Overall study context: Vaccination was launched 4-6 weeks after radiotherapy alone, or with temozolomide cycles. The treated population exhibited a male proportion of roughly 60%, a female proportion of roughly 40%, and a mean age of 40.4 years. Week 35 was safety follow-up visit V12; week 47 was end-of-study visit V13. Those enrolled had earlier been treated with radiotherapy, temozolomide, or both, mostly both.

Germline loops: CDR1 WSHSY, CDR2 SAAADI. V was cut by 7 bases and J by 4 bases, with 13 bases left in between. This CDR3 region has 13 residues. Assay: immunoSEQ multiplex PCR; the TCRdb copy retains only in-frame clones and omits some. Among 30,000 to 40,000 clones listed, roughly 80% were seen once. As to this clone: Antigen unknown.

Time point specified: week 35, safety follow-up. It was 300 ug of mutant IDH1 20-mer peptide that made up each vaccine dose, given with topical imiquimod. The chain links TRBV10-2 to TRBJ1-1; D unresolved. The receptor was derived from a woman aged 18-29 years with glioma. The sequencing here drew on PBMCs, taken from a glioma patient whose treatment included an IDH1 peptide vaccine. The CDR3 protein is CASTTGPGTEAFF. In DNA, the CDR3 is TGCGCCAGCACCACTGGCCCGGGCACTGAAGCTTTCTTT.